These 27 T cell receptor beta chains originate from one sample sequenced in a study of T cell responses to AZD1222 COVID-19 vaccine. The assay was immunoSEQ multiplex PCR, and TCRdb's table has in-frame clones only and misses some. Of 85,000 to 120,000 clones in the sample, roughly 83% are singletons; the top ten hold about 17%. Sequencing was performed on peripheral blood, taken on day 0 of AZD1222 vaccination. These TCRs come from an adult in good health.

The chain combines TRBV6-2 or TRBV6-3 with TRBJ2-7; the D is unclear. From germline, CDR1 is MNHEY and CDR2 SVGEGT. V gave up 0 bases and J gave up 3 bases, with 9 bases separating them. There are 14 residues in the CDR3. The chain's CDR3 is CASSYSGLYYEQYV. The DNA for the CDR3 is TGTGCCAGCAGTTACTCAGGGCTTTACTACGAGCAGTACGTC.

Details on this clone: Other DNA sequences in the sample encode the same CDR3. The chain employs TRBV6-2 or TRBV6-3 and TRBJ1-2; tentatively, D is TRBD1 (6 bases). The germline V gene encodes CDR1 MNHEY and CDR2 SVGEGT. Trimming took 0 bases from V and 7 from J, leaving 9 bases between them. This CDR3 has 13 residues. CDR3: CASSYSGGPGYTF. The CDR3 DNA is TGTGCCAGCAGTTACTCAGGGGGTCCTGGCTACACCTTC.

The chain combines TRBV11-3 with TRBJ2-3, with D possibly TRBD1 on 6 matching bases. The V gene lost 1 base and the J gene lost 3 bases, with 20 bases spanning the gap. CDR1 SGHNT and CDR2 YENEEA come from the germline V gene. The CDR3 runs 18 residues. The CDR3 spells CASSLGQGIRRRTDTQYF. CDR3 sequence (DNA): TGTGCCAGCAGCTTAGGGCAGGGGATCAGGAGAAGGACAGATACGCAGTATTTT.

The chain uses TRBV6-5 and TRBJ1-6, with D tentatively TRBD1 (5 bases). CDR1 MNHEY and CDR2 SVGAGI come from the germline V gene. CDR3 length: 15 residues. The V end was cut by 7 bases, the J end by 10 bases, with 20 bases between. CDR3 loop: CASTALGVGESPLHF. DNA of the CDR3: TGTGCCAGCACAGCTTTGGGGGTTGGTGAATCACCCCTCCACTTT.

The CDR3 DNA reads as TGCAGCGTTGAAGGCATTGAAACCGGGGAGCTGTTTTTT. Encoded protein: CSVEGIETGELFF. The rearrangement joins TRBV29-1 to TRBJ2-2; D unclear. V dropped 1 base and J dropped 5 bases, with 8 bases sitting between them. This CDR3 has 13 residues. The germline CDR1 and CDR2 sequences are SQVTM and ANQGSEA.

The V and J genes are TRBV7-8 and TRBJ1-2; 7 nucleotides align to TRBD1. The germline gives CDR1 SGHVS, CDR2 FQNEAQ. The CDR3 loop spans 17 amino acids. V dropped 5 bases and J dropped 7; count of bases not matched to a gene: 19. CDR3 DNA sequence: TGTGCCAGCAGCCCTAGTAGAAGGACAGGAGGTCTATTTGGCTACACCTTC. Encoded protein: CASSPSRRTGGLFGYTF.

This clone turned up a few times. V is TRBV15 and J is TRBJ1-5; D uncertain. In germline, CDR1 is LNHNV, CDR2 YYDKDF (reference sequence). The CDR3 spans 14 residues. V was cut by 5 bases and J by 0 bases, with 8 bases left in between. The CDR3 region is CATSLGISNQPQHF. DNA for the CDR3: TGTGCCACCAGCCTAGGGATTAGCAATCAGCCCCAGCATTTT.

This clone has only a few counts. The chain combines TRBV18 with TRBJ2-7, with D possibly being TRBD2 (6 bases). With 0 bases removed from V and 7 bases from J, the gap between germline ends came to 10 bases. CDR3 size: 13 residues. From germline, CDR1 is KGHSH and CDR2 LQKENI. CDR3 sequence (DNA): TGTGCCAGCTCACCACCTTCGGCGGGGGAGCAGTACTTC. Encoded protein: CASSPPSAGEQYF.

The CDR3 bases are TGTGCCAGCACCGAAGGCGAAGGGATCGGAGAGCCCCAGCATTTT. It specifies CASTEGEGIGEPQHF. The V and J genes are TRBV6-5 and TRBJ1-5, with D unclear. Germline values: CDR1 MNHEY, CDR2 SVGAGI. This CDR3 spans 15 amino acids. The V gene lost 7 bases and the J gene lost 8 bases, with 21 bases spanning the gap.

J is TRBJ2-7 and V is TRBV10-3; TRBD1 matches at 7 bases. The CDR3 covers 15 residues. Germline CDR1 and CDR2: ENHRY and SYGVKD. V dropped 0 bases and J dropped 4; count of bases not matched to a gene: 6. CDR3 bases: TGTGCCATCAGTGAGTCCGGGACAGTAGAATACGAGCAGTACTTC. This codes for CAISESGTVEYEQYF.

This clone was observed at least ten times. V and J are TRBV27 and TRBJ2-7, with D unresolved. The CDR3 is made up of 14 amino acids. Per germline, CDR1 MNHEY and CDR2 SMNVEV (reference sequence). V was clipped by 5 bases and J by 0 bases, with 11 bases between them. In DNA form, the CDR3 reads TGTGCCAGCAGTCTAAGCGAAAGCTCCTACGAGCAGTACTTC. It is translated as CASSLSESSYEQYF.

The J gene is TRBJ2-7, the V gene TRBV3-1 (or the pseudogene TRBV3-2); 7 nucleotides line up with TRBD2. Germline CDR1 reads LGHDT; CDR2 reads YNNKEL (reference sequence). The CDR3 length is 16 residues. V lost 4 bases, J lost 1 base, and 10 bases stayed unmatched. CDR3 sequence: CASSPGGSGVSYEQYV. The CDR3 DNA reads as TGTGCCAGCAGCCCCGGTGGGAGCGGGGTTTCCTACGAGCAGTACGTC.

The chain carries TRBV20-1 and TRBJ1-2; D uncertain. The germline V and J ends were trimmed by 1 base and 4 bases, with 4 bases remaining between them. Germline loops: CDR1 DFQATT, CDR2 SNEGSKA (reference sequence). The CDR3 consists of 11 residues. CDR3 amino acids: CSARASYGYTF. CDR3 coding DNA: TGCAGTGCTAGAGCCTCCTATGGCTACACCTTC.

CDR3 region: CASSLGQPQHF. In nucleotides, the CDR3 is TGTGCCAGCAGTTTAGGTCAGCCCCAGCATTTT. The chain has TRBV28 and TRBJ1-5; D remains ambiguous. The V end lost 2 bases, the J end lost 6 bases, and 2 bases lay between the germline ends. CDR3 length equals 11 residues. Germline V CDR1 and CDR2: MDHEN, SYDVKM.

In nucleotides, the CDR3 is TGTGCCAGCAGCCAAACTCTTTTCACTGAAGCTTTCTTT. It yields the protein CASSQTLFTEAFF. The chain employs TRBV14 and TRBJ1-1; D is undetermined. From germline, CDR1 is SGHDN and CDR2 FVKESK. The CDR3 sequence is 13 residues long. V shed 2 bases and J shed 4 bases, with 8 bases lying between them.

The rearrangement uses TRBV6-5 and TRBJ2-3; D may match TRBD1 or TRBD2 (6 bases each). V lost 6 bases to trimming and J lost 5 bases, with 15 bases between them. The CDR3 is 14 amino acids. Germline V lookup: CDR1 MNHEY, CDR2 SVGAGI. The CDR3, as DNA: TGTGCCAGCAGGCCTGAAGGGGGAGGAGATACGCAGTATTTT. Protein product: CASRPEGGGDTQYF.

The rearrangement links TRBV29-1 to TRBJ2-2; D may be TRBD1 (6 bases). Per the germline V gene, CDR1 is SQVTM and CDR2 is ANQGSEA. The length of the CDR3 is 13 residues. The germline V and J ends were trimmed by 6 bases and 5 bases, with 13 bases remaining between them. The CDR3 coding sequence is TGCAGCGTGGGAGAAGGGGGAACCGGGGAGCTGTTTTTT. The encoded protein is CSVGEGGTGELFF.

This chain links TRBV28 with TRBJ1-3, with 10 bases identical to TRBD1. CDR1 is MDHEN and CDR2 is SYDVKM in the germline V gene. CDR3 length: 15 amino acids. J gave up 4 bases and V 4 bases, and 4 bases lay outside the gene matches. Here the CDR3 reads CASSSSDRGGNTIYF. CDR3 coding DNA: TGTGCCAGCAGTTCGTCGGACAGGGGGGGAAACACCATATATTTT. The entire variable domain, with the rest obtained from reference TRBV28 and TRBJ1-3, is as follows: DVKVTQSSRYLVKRTGEKVFLECVQDMDHENMFWYRQDPGLGLRLIYFSYDVKMKEKGDIPEGYSVSREKKERFSLILESASTNQTSMYLCASSSSDRGGNTIYFGEGSWLTVV.

The chain has TRBV6-1 and TRBJ2-5; 11 bases are a match to TRBD2. Germline CDR1 MNHNS, CDR2 SASEGT. There are 15 residues in the CDR3. After removal of 3 bases from V and 4 bases from J, the junction contained 4 bases not matched to a gene. CDR3 sequence (DNA): TGTGCCAGCAGTGAGTCTAGCGGGAGGCGAGAGACCCAGTACTTC. Translated: CASSESSGRRETQYF.

This chain uses TRBV7-9 with TRBJ1-2; no clear D. Germline lookup yields CDR1 SEHNR and CDR2 FQNEAQ (reference sequence). V was clipped by 0 bases and J by 6 bases, with 8 bases between them. The CDR3 is 13 amino acids. CDR3 residues: CASSLAAADGYTF. The CDR3, as DNA: TGTGCCAGCAGCTTAGCGGCGGCAGATGGCTACACCTTC.

The J gene is TRBJ1-2, the V gene TRBV5-3; no clear D gene. TRBV5-3 is an open reading frame, and its role is uncertain. This CDR3 contains 19 residues. V lost 2 bases to trimming and J lost 5 bases, with 28 bases between them. CDR3 in DNA: TGTGCCAGAAGCTTTAGCGGGCCAACGGGCGCCACCGAGCCTTATGGCTACACCTTC. Encoded protein: CARSFSGPTGATEPYGYTF.

V gene TRBV9 combines with J gene TRBJ1-1; no reliable D call. Germline V CDR1 and CDR2: SGDLS, YYNGEE. The CDR3 spans 14 residues. Trimming left V 0 bases short and J 6 bases short, with 12 bases between. DNA for the CDR3: TGTGCCAGCAGCGTAGGTGGCGGGGATGCTGAAGCTTTCTTT. Residues: CASSVGGGDAEAFF.

This sequence joins TRBV4-1 and TRBJ1-1; the D gene is possibly TRBD1 (5 bases). The V gene's germline CDR1 is MGHRA and CDR2 YSYEKL. V gave up 2 bases and J gave up 1 base, with 11 bases separating them. This CDR3 contains 15 residues. This CDR3 is CASSQPYRTNTEAFF. The CDR3 bases are TGCGCCAGCAGCCAACCTTACAGGACGAACACTGAAGCTTTCTTT.

The chain carries TRBV20-1 and TRBJ2-1, with 14 bases fitting TRBD2. V was clipped by 3 bases and J by 10 bases; unmatched bases: 11. The CDR3 has 16 residues. The V gene's germline CDR1 is DFQATT and CDR2 SNEGSKA (reference sequence). CDR3 nucleotides: TGCAGTGCTAGTGGATCGACTAGCGGGAGGGCCCGGGAGCAGTTCTTC. Protein product: CSASGSTSGRAREQFF.

This clone showed up just a few times. The V and J genes are TRBV3-1 (or the pseudogene TRBV3-2) and TRBJ1-4; D might be TRBD1 (6 bases). There are 18 residues in the CDR3. Trimming stripped 0 bases from V and 0 bases from J, with 14 bases between. The germline V gene has CDR1 LGHDT and CDR2 YNNKEL (reference sequence). The CDR3 sequence is CASSQDKRQAATNEKLFF. CDR3 sequence (DNA): TGTGCCAGCAGCCAAGACAAAAGACAGGCCGCAACTAATGAAAAACTGTTTTTT.

The rearrangement joins TRBV9 to TRBJ1-1; TRBD1 aligns across 7 bases. There are 16 residues in the CDR3. Trimming cost V 0 bases and J 4 bases; bases outside gene matches: 9. Per germline, CDR1 SGDLS and CDR2 YYNGEE. CDR3 bases: TGTGCCAGCAGCGTAGCCCCGGGACAGCCGCTCACTGAAGCTTTCTTT. It yields the protein CASSVAPGQPLTEAFF.

Here the CDR3 DNA reads TGTGCCAGCCGAGGGGGACAGGGCACAGATACGCAGTATTTT. Its translation: CASRGGQGTDTQYF. The J gene is TRBJ2-3, the V gene TRBV6-6, with 8 bases lining up with TRBD1. The CDR3 covers 14 residues. J gave up 1 base and V 8 bases, and 5 bases lay outside the gene matches. Germline V gene lookup returns CDR1 MNHNY and CDR2 SVGAGI (reference sequence).